Listed below are T cell receptor beta chains from one sample, sequenced in a study of OX40 agonist ivuxolimab in advanced cancers. TCRdb's table, derived via immunoSEQ multiplex PCR, lists solely in-frame clones and lacks some. The sample lists 55,000 to 80,000 clones; roughly 81% were seen once. The material was CD4+ or CD8+ T cells sorted from blood, obtained in a trial of the OX40 agonist ivuxolimab. The source is an adult with an advanced solid tumor such as melanoma, head and neck, liver or kidney cancer. Each CDR3 is given without its conserved first and last residue. Part of the rows lack a size; the others show once, few, many or a class for expanded clones.

>NA|TRBV18
ASLALPDYNEQF
>NA|TRBV5-1
ASSLTSGNFRGANVLT
>few|TRBV13
ASSLSPAGGYEQY
>NA|TRBV7-3
ASSLGGMNTEAF
>NA|TRBV7-2
ASSSRTDTQY
>NA|TRBV11-2
ASSLAGAPH
>NA|TRBV9
ASNQGGGASTDTQY
>NA|TRBV28
ASSPRGGPPYEQY
>once|TRBV29-1
SVERGTGAFYEQY
>NA|TRBV7-3
ASSQGTNNEQF
>NA|TRBV7-8
ASRSARGAETQY
>NA|TRBV28
ASSFSGSLQETQY
>NA|TRBV6-1
ASSRDRGLYEQY
>NA|TRBV4-2
ASSHRVGTDTQY
>NA|TRBV4-3
ASSQDGGTQY
>NA|TRBV18
ASSPGVSAGTEAF
>NA|TRBV5-1
ASSGLAGGPGEQY
>NA|TRBV7-9
ASSFVAGNTIY
>once|TRBV5-4
ASRPGLNTEAF
>NA|TRBV4-1
ASSQDQTSNQPQH
>NA|TRBV29-1
SVGTGGWNEKLF
>NA|TRBV19
ASRDRSTDTQY
>NA|TRBV21-1
ASSKVVQKYEQF
>NA|TRBV5-1
ASSALAGGPETQY
>NA|TRBV5-1
ASSRDRDAYEQY
>NA|TRBV29-1
SFQNTEAF
>NA|TRBV7-2
ASSFLGRTDTQY